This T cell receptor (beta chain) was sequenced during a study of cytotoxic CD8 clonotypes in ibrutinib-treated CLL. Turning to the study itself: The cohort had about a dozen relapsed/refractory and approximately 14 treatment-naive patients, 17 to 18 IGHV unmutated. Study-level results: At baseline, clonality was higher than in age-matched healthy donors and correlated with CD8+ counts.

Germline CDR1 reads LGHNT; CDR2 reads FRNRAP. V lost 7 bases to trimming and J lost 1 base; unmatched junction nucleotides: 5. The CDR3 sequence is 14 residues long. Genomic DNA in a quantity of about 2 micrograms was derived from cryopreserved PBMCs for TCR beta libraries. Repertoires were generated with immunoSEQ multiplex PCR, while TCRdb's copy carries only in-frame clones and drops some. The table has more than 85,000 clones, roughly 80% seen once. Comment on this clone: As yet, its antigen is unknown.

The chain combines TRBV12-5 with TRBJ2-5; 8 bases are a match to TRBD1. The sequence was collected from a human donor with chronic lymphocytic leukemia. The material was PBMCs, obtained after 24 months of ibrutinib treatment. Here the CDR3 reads CASAGGTGQETQYF. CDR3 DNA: TGTGCTAGTGCCGGTGGGACAGGCCAAGAGACCCAGTACTTC.